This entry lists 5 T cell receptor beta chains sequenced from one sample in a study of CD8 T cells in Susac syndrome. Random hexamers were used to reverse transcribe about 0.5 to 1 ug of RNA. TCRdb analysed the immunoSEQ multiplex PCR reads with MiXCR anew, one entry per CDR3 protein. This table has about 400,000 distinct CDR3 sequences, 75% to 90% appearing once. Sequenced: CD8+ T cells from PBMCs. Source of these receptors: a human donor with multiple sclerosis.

The DNA of the CDR3 is TGCAGCGTTGAGGCCACTCCGCCATCGGACGGGATCGGCTACACCTTC. Translation gives CSVEATPPSDGIGYTF. The V and J genes are TRBV29-1 and TRBJ1-2, with D unclear. V lost 3 bases, J lost 8 bases, and 25 bases lay in between. The CDR3 extends over 16 amino acids. Germline lookup yields CDR1 SQVTM and CDR2 ANQGSEA. The full variable domain, its missing parts supplied by reference TRBV29-1 and TRBJ1-2, is SAVISQKPSRDICQRGTSLTIQCQVDSQVTMMFWYRQQPGQSLTLIATANQGSEATYESGFVIDKFPISRPNLTFSTLTVSNMSPEDSSIYLCSVEATPPSDGIGYTFGSGTRLTVV.

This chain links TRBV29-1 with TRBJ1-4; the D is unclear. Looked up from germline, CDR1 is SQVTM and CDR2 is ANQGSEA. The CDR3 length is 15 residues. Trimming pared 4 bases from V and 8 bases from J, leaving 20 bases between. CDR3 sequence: CSVAGSEWEQEKLFF. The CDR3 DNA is TGCAGCGTTGCGGGCTCAGAGTGGGAGCAGGAAAAACTGTTTTTT.

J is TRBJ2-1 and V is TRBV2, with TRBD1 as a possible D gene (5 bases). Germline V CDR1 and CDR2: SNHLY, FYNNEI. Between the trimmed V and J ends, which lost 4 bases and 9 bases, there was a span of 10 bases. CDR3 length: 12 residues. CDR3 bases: TGTGCCAGCAGTGGGACATTTGGTGAGCAGTTCTTC. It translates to CASSGTFGEQFF.

DNA of the CDR3: TGTGCCAGCAGTCACCGCTATTTGGAGACCCAGTACTTC. It is translated as CASSHRYLETQYF. The genes are TRBV6-5 and TRBJ2-5, with D hard to call. Germline lookup yields CDR1 MNHEY and CDR2 SVGAGI. This CDR3 is 13 amino acids long. V was cut by 5 bases and J by 5 bases, with 12 bases left in between.

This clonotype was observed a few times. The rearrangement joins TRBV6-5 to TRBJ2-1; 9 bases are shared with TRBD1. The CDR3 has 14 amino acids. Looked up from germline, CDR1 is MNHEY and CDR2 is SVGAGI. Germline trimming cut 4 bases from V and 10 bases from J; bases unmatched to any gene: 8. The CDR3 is CASSLTGGAGEQFF. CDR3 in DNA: TGTGCCAGCAGTTTAACAGGGGGCGCCGGGGAGCAGTTCTTC.